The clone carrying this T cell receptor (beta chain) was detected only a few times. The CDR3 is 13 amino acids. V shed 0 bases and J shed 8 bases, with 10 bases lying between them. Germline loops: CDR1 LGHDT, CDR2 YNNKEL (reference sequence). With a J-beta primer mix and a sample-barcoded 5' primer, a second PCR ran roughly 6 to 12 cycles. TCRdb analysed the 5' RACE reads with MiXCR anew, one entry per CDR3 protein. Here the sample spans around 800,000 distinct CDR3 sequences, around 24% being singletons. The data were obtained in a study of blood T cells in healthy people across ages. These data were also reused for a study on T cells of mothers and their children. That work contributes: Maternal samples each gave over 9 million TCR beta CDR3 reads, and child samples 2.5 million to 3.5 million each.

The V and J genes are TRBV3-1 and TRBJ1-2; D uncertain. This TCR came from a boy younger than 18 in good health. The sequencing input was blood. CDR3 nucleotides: TGTGCCAGCAGCCAAGACCGTAACCGGGGCTACACCTTC. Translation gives CASSQDRNRGYTF. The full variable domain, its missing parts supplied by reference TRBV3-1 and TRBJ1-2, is DTAVSQTPKYLVTQMGNDKSIKCEQNLGHDTMYWYKQDSKKFLKIMFSYNNKELIINETVPNRFSPKSPDKAHLNLHINSLELGDSAVYFCASSQDRNRGYTFGSGTRLTVV.